These T cell receptor beta chains were read from a single sample in a study of T cells in localized non-small cell lung cancer. TCRdb's copy holds only in-frame clones and misses some; the assay was immunoSEQ multiplex PCR. The profile shows several hundred clones, 26% of them singletons. Sequenced here: lung tumor tissue, sampled before any cancer treatment. These receptors were obtained from a female donor older than 55 with stage I squamous cell lung carcinoma. CDR3s include the opening cysteine and the closing phenylalanine or tryptophan. A D gene is named only where the DNA matches it firmly. Clone size is stated in some rows and not others, as once, few, many or a class when expanded.

NA	few	TRBV11-3	TRBJ2-1	TGTGCCAGCAGCTTGGTCGGGGGCCCTTACAATGAGCAGTTCTTC	CASSLVGGPYNEQFF
NA	NA	TRBV6-8	TRBJ1-2	TGTGCCAGCAGTTATCTCGACCTAAACTATGGCTACACCTTC	CASSYLDLNYGYTF
TRBD2	few	TRBV15	TRBJ2-3	TGTGCCACCAGCAGAGATCAGGGGACTAGGAGCACAGATACGCAGTATTTT	CATSRDQGTRSTDTQYF
TRBD2	NA	TRBV12-5	TRBJ2-3	TGTGCTAGTGCTTTCACGCCGGCGGGAGTGACAGATACGCAGTATTTT	CASAFTPAGVTDTQYF
NA	NA	TRBV25-1	TRBJ1-6	TGTGCCAGCAGTGCTCAGGGTGAATCACCCCTCCACTTT	CASSAQGESPLHF
NA	NA	TRBV14	TRBJ2-1	TGTGCCAGCAGCCACCTCTCCGGGATTAACAATGAGCAGTTCTTC	CASSHLSGINNEQFF
TRBD2	NA	TRBV28	TRBJ2-1	TGTGCCAGCAGTAAAATCCCCAAACTAGCGGGATGGGGGAATGAGCAGTTCTTC	CASSKIPKLAGWGNEQFF
NA	few	TRBV30	TRBJ2-5	TGTGCCTGGAGTGCAGGGTCCTTACAAGAGACCCAGTACTTC	CAWSAGSLQETQYF
TRBD1	few	TRBV7-1	TRBJ1-2	TGTGCCAGCAGCCTGGACAGGGCGGGTGGCTACACCTTC	CASSLDRAGGYTF
TRBD1	NA	TRBV6-8	TRBJ2-7	TGTGCCAGCAAGGCGACAGGGACCTCCTACGAGCAGTACTTC	CASKATGTSYEQYF
TRBD1	NA	TRBV19	TRBJ1-1	TGTGCCAGTAGTACGAGACAGGGAGGGACTGAAGCTTTCTTT	CASSTRQGGTEAFF
NA	medium-sized	TRBV11-3	TRBJ1-1	TGTGCCAGCAGCTTAGGAGGGTGGACCCTTGAAGCTTTCTTT	CASSLGGWTLEAFF
NA	large	TRBV28	TRBJ2-3	TGTGCCAGCAGTTTAGTGGCAGCGAGCCGCACAGATACGCAGTATTTT	CASSLVAASRTDTQYF
NA	few	TRBV11-3	TRBJ1-1	TGTGCCAGCACCCTCACGACAGGAGACACTGAAGCTTTCTTT	CASTLTTGDTEAFF
NA	NA	TRBV19	TRBJ2-1	TGTGCCAGTAGTTTCGGGGTCAATGAGCAGTTCTTC	CASSFGVNEQFF
NA	NA	TRBV18	TRBJ2-5	TGTGCCAGCTCACCAATCAGGGAACAAGAGACCCAGTACTTC	CASSPIREQETQYF
TRBD2	NA	TRBV6-8	TRBJ2-3	TGTGCCAGCAGTGATAGGGTAGCGGGGGTTAGCACAGATACGCAGTATTTT	CASSDRVAGVSTDTQYF
TRBD2	NA	TRBV11-3	TRBJ2-1	TGTGCCAGCAGATGGACTAGCGGGGGCAATGAGCAGTTCTTC	CASRWTSGGNEQFF
NA	NA	TRBV29-1	TRBJ2-7	TGCAGCGGTGGACAGCAATCCTACGAGCAGTACTTC	CSGGQQSYEQYF
NA	large	TRBV6-8	TRBJ1-1	TGTGCCAGCAAAGTTGTGGGGGACACTGAAGCTTTCTTT	CASKVVGDTEAFF
NA	NA	TRBV9	TRBJ2-1	TGTGCCAGCAGCCCAGAGACAGGAATCAATGAGCAGTTCTTC	CASSPETGINEQFF
TRBD1	NA	TRBV11-3	TRBJ2-2	TGTGCCAGCAGTTGGACAGGGTCGAACACCGGGGAGCTGTTTTTT	CASSWTGSNTGELFF
TRBD1	large	TRBV6-8	TRBJ1-1	TGTGCCAGCAACAAACAGGGGAGCACTGAAGCTTTCTTT	CASNKQGSTEAFF